This passage covers 2 T cell receptor beta chains from one sample sequenced in a study of shared T cell receptors in the human thymus. Clones were read by immunoSEQ multiplex PCR, and TCRdb kept only the in-frame ones, dropping some. The data contain approximately 660,000 clones, 70% to 90% of them seen just once; the ten biggest clones take up around 0.0099%. These data were also reused for a study on human thymus T cells.

The sequenced sample was thymocytes. These TCRs come from a boy younger than two with a congenital heart defect.

This chain joins TRBV19 and TRBJ1-2; 7 nucleotides match TRBD1. The junction had 9 bases not matched to a gene; V was cut back by 5 bases and J by 3 bases. The CDR3 extends over 15 amino acids. CDR1 is LNHDA and CDR2 is SQIVND in the germline V gene (reference sequence). The CDR3 spells CASSEPPDRYYGYTF. CDR3 nucleotide sequence: TGTGCCAGTAGTGAGCCCCCGGACAGGTACTATGGCTACACCTTC.

The chain carries TRBV19 and TRBJ2-1, with 8 nucleotides matching TRBD2. This CDR3 has 14 residues. Unmatched junction bases numbered 3, after V lost 5 bases and J lost 3 bases. Per the germline V gene, CDR1 is LNHDA and CDR2 is SQIVND (reference sequence). In DNA, the CDR3 is TGTGCCAGTAGTCCGCTAGCGGGCTACAATGAGCAGTTCTTC. Its translation: CASSPLAGYNEQFF.